This T cell receptor (beta chain) was recovered during a study of T cell responses to AZD1222 COVID-19 vaccine. Study-wide results and limits: Regions 160-218 and 743-854 dominated among vaccine-associated CD4 TCRs spanning spike.

The table came from immunoSEQ multiplex PCR; TCRdb's copy has only in-frame clones and leaves some out. The table has some 120,000 clones, under 95% seen once; the top ten hold approximately 3.3%. As for this clone: Its antigen is still unknown.

This CDR3 region has 13 residues. Trimming left V 2 bases short and J 4 bases short, with 6 bases between. Looked up from germline, CDR1 is KGHSH and CDR2 is LQKENI. The TCR comes from an adult in good health. The sequences come from peripheral blood, collected on day 0 of AZD1222 vaccination. This chain links TRBV18 with TRBJ1-3; D remains ambiguous. The CDR3 bases are TGTGCCAGCTCACCAGGGGTCGGAAACACCATATATTTT. This codes for CASSPGVGNTIYF. The variable domain in full, completed from reference TRBV18 and TRBJ1-3, reads NAGVMQNPRHLVRRRGQEARLRCSPMKGHSHVYWYRQLPEEGLKFMVYLQKENIIDESGMPKERFSAEFPKEGPSILRIQQVVRGDSAAYFCASSPGVGNTIYFGEGSWLTVV.